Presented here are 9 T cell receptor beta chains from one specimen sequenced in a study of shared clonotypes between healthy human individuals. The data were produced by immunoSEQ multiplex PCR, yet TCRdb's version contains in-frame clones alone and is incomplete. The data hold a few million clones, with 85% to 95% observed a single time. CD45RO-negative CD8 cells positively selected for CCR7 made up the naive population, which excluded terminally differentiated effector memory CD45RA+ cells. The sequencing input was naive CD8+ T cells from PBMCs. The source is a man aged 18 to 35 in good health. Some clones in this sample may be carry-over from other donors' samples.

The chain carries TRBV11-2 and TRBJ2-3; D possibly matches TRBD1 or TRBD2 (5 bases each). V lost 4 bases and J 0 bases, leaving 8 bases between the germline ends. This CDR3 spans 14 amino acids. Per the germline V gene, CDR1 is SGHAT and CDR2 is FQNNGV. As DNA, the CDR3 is TGTGCCAGCAGCTGGGACCGAAGCACAGATACGCAGTATTTT. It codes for CASSWDRSTDTQYF.

CDR3 region: CASRPGLAGNEENADTQYF. DNA for the CDR3: TGCGCCAGCAGACCAGGACTAGCGGGAAATGAAGAGAACGCAGATACGCAGTATTTT. The J gene is TRBJ2-3, the V gene TRBV5-1; TRBD2 matches at 12 bases. Germline CDR1 is SGHRS and CDR2 is YFSETQ. CDR3 size: 19 residues. The V and J ends lost 5 bases and 4 bases, in that order; junction bases with no gene match: 17.

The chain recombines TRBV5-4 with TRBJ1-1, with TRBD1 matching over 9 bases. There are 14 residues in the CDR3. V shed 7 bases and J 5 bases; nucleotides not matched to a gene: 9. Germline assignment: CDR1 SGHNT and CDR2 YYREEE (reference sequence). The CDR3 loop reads CASRQSGQGTEAFF. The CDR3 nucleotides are TGTGCCAGCCGCCAATCCGGACAGGGGACTGAAGCTTTCTTT.

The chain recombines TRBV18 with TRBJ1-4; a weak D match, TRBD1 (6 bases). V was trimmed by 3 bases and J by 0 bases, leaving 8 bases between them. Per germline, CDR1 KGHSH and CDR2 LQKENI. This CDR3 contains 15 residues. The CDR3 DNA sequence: TGTGCCAGCTCACCCTCAGGGGCAACTAATGAAAAACTGTTTTTT. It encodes CASSPSGATNEKLFF.

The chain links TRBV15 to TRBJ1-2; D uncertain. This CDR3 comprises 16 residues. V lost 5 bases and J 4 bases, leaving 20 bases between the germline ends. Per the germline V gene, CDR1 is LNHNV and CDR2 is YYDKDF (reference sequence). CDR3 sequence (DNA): TGTGCCACCAGCTACGCCTCTACAGACAACCTCTATGGCTACACCTTC. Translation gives CATSYASTDNLYGYTF.

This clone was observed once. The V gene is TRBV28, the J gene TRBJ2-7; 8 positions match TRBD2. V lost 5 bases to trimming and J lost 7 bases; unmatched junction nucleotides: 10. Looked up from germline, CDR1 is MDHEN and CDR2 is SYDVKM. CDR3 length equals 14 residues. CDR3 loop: CASSPTGLVWEQYF. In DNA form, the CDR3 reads TGTGCCAGCAGTCCTACGGGACTAGTGTGGGAGCAGTACTTC.

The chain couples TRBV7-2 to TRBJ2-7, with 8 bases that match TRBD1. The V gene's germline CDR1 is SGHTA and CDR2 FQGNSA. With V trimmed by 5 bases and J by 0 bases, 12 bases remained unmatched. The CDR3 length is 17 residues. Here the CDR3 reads CASSLQDRAGSSYEQYF. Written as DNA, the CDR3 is TGTGCCAGCAGCCTGCAGGACAGGGCGGGGAGCTCCTACGAGCAGTACTTC. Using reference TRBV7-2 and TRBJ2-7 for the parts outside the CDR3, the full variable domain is GAGVSQSPSNKVTEKGKDVELRCDPISGHTALYWYRQSLGQGLEFLIYFQGNSAPDKSGLPSDRFSAERTGGSVSTLTIQRTQQEDSAVYLCASSLQDRAGSSYEQYFGPGTRLTVT.

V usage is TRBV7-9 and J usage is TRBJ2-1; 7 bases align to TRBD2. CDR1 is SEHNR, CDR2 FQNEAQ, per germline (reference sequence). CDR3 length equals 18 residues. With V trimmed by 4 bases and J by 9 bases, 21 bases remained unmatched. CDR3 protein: CASSSESGVGPVLGEQFF. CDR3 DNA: TGTGCCAGCAGCTCGGAGAGCGGGGTAGGCCCTGTTCTGGGTGAGCAGTTCTTC.

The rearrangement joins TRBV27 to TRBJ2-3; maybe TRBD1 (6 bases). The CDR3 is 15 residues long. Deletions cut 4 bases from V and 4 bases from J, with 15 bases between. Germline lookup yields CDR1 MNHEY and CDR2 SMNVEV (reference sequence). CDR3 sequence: CASSSGAGSADTQYF. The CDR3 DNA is TGTGCCAGCAGTTCAGGGGCAGGGTCGGCAGATACGCAGTATTTT.